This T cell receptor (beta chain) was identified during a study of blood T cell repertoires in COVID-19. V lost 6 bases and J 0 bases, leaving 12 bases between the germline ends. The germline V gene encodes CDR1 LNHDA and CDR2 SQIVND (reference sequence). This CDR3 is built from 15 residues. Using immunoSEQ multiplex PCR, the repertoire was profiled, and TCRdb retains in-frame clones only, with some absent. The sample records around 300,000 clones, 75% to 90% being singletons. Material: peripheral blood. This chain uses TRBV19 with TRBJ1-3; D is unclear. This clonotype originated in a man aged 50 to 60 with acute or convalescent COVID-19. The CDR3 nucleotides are TGTGCCAGTAGCCCGATCGGGGACTCTGGAAACACCATATATTTT. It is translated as CASSPIGDSGNTIYF.